The subject of this entry is one TCR beta chain. Its antigen remains unidentified. No much larger clonotype is one base removed from it; base qualities were not supplied. The entry originates in a study of blood T cells in healthy people across ages (dated by TCRdb to about 2015). About the study as a whole: Template switching captured roughly one uniquely barcoded TCR beta cDNA molecule per two T cells in model experiments. The donors were divided into four age groups: young (average around 17 years), middle-aged (approximately 41), aged (62) and long-lived (about 79). Age-related changes in TCR beta repertoire diversity were measured in the study by deep sequencing normalized with unique cDNA molecular identifiers. Donors of different ages were randomly distributed across sequencing lanes to avoid experimental bias. The study analyzed two additional independent replicas of 1 million unique cDNA reads from the same blood draw for two donors, one aged 18 to 29 and one aged 80 or older.

Systemically healthy Caucasian individuals from Russia, some 36 in total and aged roughly 6 to 90 years, were included as donors. Each donor gave about 11 milliliters of peripheral blood, drawn into EDTA-treated Vacutainer tubes. Ficoll-Paque density-gradient centrifugation was used to isolate PBMCs, with at least 6.5 million obtained per sample. Trizol reagent was used to extract total RNA from the PBMCs, yielding at least 5.5 micrograms per sample. The percentages of naive CD45RAhigh/CD27high T cells were determined by flow cytometry on a PBMC aliquot from every donor. Summary of the overall study and its limitations: Observed TCR beta diversity per million T cells fell roughly linearly with age, and a significant reduction was already apparent by age around 40. Estimates of total diversity based on one million sequenced T cells were considered lower bounds and underestimates. Compared with the aged group, the long-lived group had more naive CD4+ T cells, fewer expanded clones and increased TCR diversity, a pattern suggesting age selection. The percentage of naive T cells measured by flow cytometry correlated strongly with observed TCR beta diversity. Since profiling was done on bulk unsorted PBMCs, naive and antigen-experienced compartments could not be conclusively compared. The CMV infection status of donors was not known, potentially confounding age-related changes in expanded clonotypes.

The library was made by 5' RACE. The instrument given in TCRdb is Illumina HiSeq 2500. A second PCR of roughly 7 to 11 cycles was performed with a sample-barcoded 5' primer and a J-beta primer mix. A unique molecular identifier was introduced onto each TCR beta cDNA molecule by a template-switch 5' adaptor carrying 12 random nucleotides. At least 3 million CDR3-containing paired-end reads were obtained from each sample. First-strand cDNA synthesis was performed from all RNA using the Mint cDNA synthesis kit, with priming by a TRBC-specific oligonucleotide. All cDNA was treated with uracil-DNA glycosylase and then went through a first 18-cycle PCR with the universal primers M1SS and BC2_uni_R. The original methods were these. Normalization of each sample was performed by random selection of 1 million high-quality reads, each carrying a distinct molecular identifier. Reads with shared molecular identifiers were discarded instead of being binned into consensus sequences. MiTCR, run with a Q25 quality threshold and the strictest error-elimination algorithm, handled CDR3 identification, clonotype clustering and error correction. Lower-bound total TCR beta diversity was estimated with a nonparametric unseen species model using Euler transformation. TCRdb trimmed the raw reads at Q25, called clones with MiXCR and kept productive beta chains. Each entry is one CDR3 protein sequence, shown with its most common DNA and genes. The V and J calls were not made by the authors but by TCRdb's processing. For this sample the table gives about 640,000 distinct CDR3 sequences, of which roughly 50% were detected only once. The ten largest clones capture over 30% of the sample.

Reading the germline V gene gives CDR1 SGHRS and CDR2 YFSETQ. The CDR3 measures 16 amino acids from cysteine to phenylalanine. The DNA shown is the 48-base CDR3, in frame from base 1. The junction carries 11 bases between V and J, which are trimmed by 4 bases and 0 bases respectively. In this chain, TRBV5-1 is recombined with TRBJ2-6; the D gene is perhaps TRBD1, on 6 matching bases. The sequence was collected from a man aged 60 to 69 in good health. The sequencing sample was made of blood. The CDR3 protein: CASSLMDSSGANVLTF. The DNA is as follows: TGCGCCAGCAGCCTGATGGACAGCTCTGGGGCCAACGTCCTGACTTTC. Extended through the reference TRBV5-1 and TRBJ2-6 proteins, this CDR3 yields the full variable domain: KAGVTQTPRYLIKTRGQQVTLSCSPISGHRSVSWYQQTPGQGLQFLFEYFSETQRNKGNFPGRFSGRQFSNSRSEMNVSTLELGDSALYLCASSLMDSSGANVLTFGAGSRLTVL.